This T cell receptor beta chain emerged from a study of post-analysis software for immune sequencing data. Study results and caveats: Five or six TRBV segments, TRBV5-6, TRBV5-1 and TRBV20-1 among them, were found more frequent in patients than controls. F measure grouped same-batch samples tightly together.

Built from TCR beta cDNA, the libraries had unique molecular identifiers in them. MiXCR, applied by TCRdb to the PCR reads, yields one record per CDR3 protein. The sample lists more than 450,000 distinct CDR3 sequences, under 40% occurring once. The CDR3 has 13 residues. Trimming pared 6 bases from V and 3 bases from J, leaving 11 bases between. Germline V gene lookup returns CDR1 SNHLY and CDR2 FYNNEI. With respect to this clonotype: The antigen is not known.

This receptor was taken from a girl aged 2-17 years with multiple sclerosis. Sequenced sample: blood. The V call is TRBV2, the J call TRBJ1-1; D is ambiguous. The CDR3: CASRGTHDTEAFF. The DNA for the CDR3 is TGTGCCAGCAGAGGTACACATGACACTGAAGCTTTCTTT. The full variable domain, in which reference TRBV2 and TRBJ1-1 provide the parts outside the CDR3, is EPEVTQTPSHQVTQMGQEVILRCVPISNHLYFYWYRQILGQKVEFLVSFYNNEISEKSEIFDDQFSVERPDGSNFTLKIRSTKLEDSAMYFCASRGTHDTEAFFGQGTRLTVV.